A single sample gave rise to the 2 T cell receptor beta chains below, sequenced in a study of shared clonotypes between healthy human individuals. The table came from immunoSEQ multiplex PCR; TCRdb's copy has only in-frame clones and leaves some out. The table records millions of clones, about 93% of them present only once. CD45RO-negative cells were positively selected for CCR7, leaving out terminally differentiated effector memory CD45RA+ cells. Material for sequencing was naive CD8+ T cells from PBMCs. The receptors were sampled from a man in his late teens or twenties in good health. Some clones in this sample may be carry-over from other donors' samples.

The rearrangement links TRBV9 to TRBJ2-1, with TRBD1 matching 7 bases. This CDR3 spans 14 amino acids. The junction had 12 bases not matched to a gene; V was cut back by 3 bases and J by 12 bases. Germline lookup yields CDR1 SGDLS and CDR2 YYNGEE. This CDR3 reads CASSAGHPSGGQFF. CDR3 nucleotides: TGTGCCAGCAGCGCTGGACACCCCTCAGGGGGGCAGTTCTTC.

The chain is built from TRBV7-3 and TRBJ2-2; D perhaps matches TRBD2 (6 bases). Trimming shortened V by 5 bases and J by 2 bases, and 15 bases separated the two germline ends. The germline V gene has CDR1 SGHTA and CDR2 FQGTGA. CDR3 length: 16 residues. The CDR3 here is CASSAFAGLNTGELFF. For the CDR3, the DNA is TGTGCCAGCAGCGCGTTTGCGGGACTCAACACCGGGGAGCTGTTTTTT.